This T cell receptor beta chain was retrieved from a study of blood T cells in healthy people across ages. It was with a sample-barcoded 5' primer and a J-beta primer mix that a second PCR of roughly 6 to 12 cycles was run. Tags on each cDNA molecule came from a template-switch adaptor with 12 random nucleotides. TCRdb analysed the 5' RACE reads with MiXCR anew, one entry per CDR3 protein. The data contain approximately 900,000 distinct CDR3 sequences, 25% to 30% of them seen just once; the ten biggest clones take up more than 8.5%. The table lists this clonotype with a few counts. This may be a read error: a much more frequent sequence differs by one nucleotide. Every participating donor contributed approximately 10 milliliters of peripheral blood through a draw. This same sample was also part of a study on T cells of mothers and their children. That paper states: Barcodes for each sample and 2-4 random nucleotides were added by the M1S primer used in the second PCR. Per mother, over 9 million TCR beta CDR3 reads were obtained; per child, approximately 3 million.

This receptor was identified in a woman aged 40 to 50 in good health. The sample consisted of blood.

In nucleotides, the CDR3 is TGTGCCAGCAGCCAGCAGACATACAATGAGCAGTACTTC. Translating gives CASSQQTYNEQYF. The genes are TRBV7-6 and TRBJ2-7; D not certain. CDR1 is SGHVS, CDR2 FNYEAQ, per germline. The CDR3 is 13 amino acids. The ends were cut back, 5 bases at V and 7 bases at J, with 15 bases in the middle.